This T cell receptor (beta chain) was sequenced for a study of blood T cell repertoires in COVID-19. In the study overall: COVID-19 samples, acute and convalescent, were from the United States, Italy and Spain. PBMCs, B-cell-depleted T cells, or T cells were the source of the cDNA or gDNA that made up the material.

Study processing details: Estimation of nucleated cell counts was performed using reference gene primer amplification. TCRdb keeps only in-frame clones here, not all; method: immunoSEQ multiplex PCR. The V and J calls and clone size are taken from that table; D and trimming were inferred from the DNA. The sample records more than 150,000 clones, more than 80% being singletons. The receptor comes from a woman aged 35 to 49 with acute or convalescent COVID-19. The sample comprised peripheral blood.

CDR3 nucleotides: TGTGCCAGCAGCCCGGGGACAGGGGCAGATACGCAGTATTTT. It is translated as CASSPGTGADTQYF. The chain joins TRBV7-3 to TRBJ2-3, with 10 bases fitting TRBD1. This CDR3 is 14 amino acids long. With 5 bases clipped from V and 4 bases from J, the junction kept 3 bases outside the gene matches. CDR1 and CDR2 from the germline V gene are SGHTA and FQGTGA. Combining the CDR3 with reference TRBV7-3 and TRBJ2-3 gives the whole variable domain GAGVSQTPSNKVTEKGKYVELRCDPISGHTALYWYRQSLGQGPEFLIYFQGTGAADDSGLPNDRFFAVRPEGSVSTLKIQRTERGDSAVYLCASSPGTGADTQYFGPGTRLTVL.